The 23 T cell receptor beta chains given below trace back to one sample, sequenced in a study of cytomegalovirus exposure and HLA in healthy donors. Some clones are missing from TCRdb's copy, which holds only in-frame ones; the method was immunoSEQ multiplex PCR. The repertoire holds 300,000 to 400,000 clones, with 88% as singletons. Sequencing was performed on PBMCs. The receptors stem from a man younger than 45 in good health and CMV-seronegative.

The chain combines TRBV6-5 with TRBJ1-2; D ambiguous. Germline loops: CDR1 MNHEY, CDR2 SVGAGI. The CDR3 loop spans 13 amino acids. Trimming stripped 7 bases from V and 2 bases from J, with 11 bases between. CDR3: CASTLGSNYGYTF. CDR3 coding DNA: TGTGCCAGCACCCTAGGCTCCAACTATGGCTACACCTTC.

The CDR3 is CASSLGTSGGPNTDTQYF. The CDR3 DNA sequence: TGTGCCAGCAGTTTGGGTACTAGCGGGGGACCGAACACAGATACGCAGTATTTT. The rearrangement uses TRBV27 and TRBJ2-3, with 11 bases that match TRBD2. CDR3 length equals 18 residues. Trimming at V came to 3 bases and at J to 2 bases, leaving 10 bases not matched to a gene. CDR1 is MNHEY and CDR2 is SMNVEV in the germline V gene (reference sequence).

This clone has only one observation. The chain carries TRBV7-9 and TRBJ1-1; 9 positions match TRBD1. Germline V CDR1 and CDR2: SEHNR, FQNEAQ (reference sequence). V dropped 5 bases and J dropped 1; count of bases not matched to a gene: 8. This CDR3 has 16 residues. CDR3 region: CASSQQGAVGNTEAFF. The CDR3 region has the DNA TGTGCCAGCAGCCAACAGGGGGCCGTGGGGAACACTGAAGCTTTCTTT.

The J gene is TRBJ2-7, the V gene TRBV23-1; possible D gene TRBD2, 5 bases. TRBV23-1 is an ORF for which the function is uncertain. The CDR3 runs to 14 residues. V shed 3 bases and J shed 1 base, with 10 bases lying between them. DNA of the CDR3: TGCGCCAGCAGTCAGGGAGAGGTTTCCTACGAGCAGTACTTC. It encodes CASSQGEVSYEQYF.

V usage is TRBV2 and J usage is TRBJ2-1, with 10 bases fitting TRBD1. This CDR3 spans 15 amino acids. Germline loops: CDR1 SNHLY, CDR2 FYNNEI. J lost 4 bases, V lost 3 bases, and 3 bases had no gene match. The CDR3 spells CASSEGTGAYNEQFF. The CDR3 nucleotides read TGTGCCAGCAGTGAGGGGACAGGGGCATACAATGAGCAGTTCTTC.

The chain is built from TRBV5-1 and TRBJ2-7, with 7 bases identical to TRBD2. Germline V gives CDR1 SGHRS, CDR2 YFSETQ. Trimming at V came to 4 bases and at J to 4 bases, leaving 8 bases not matched to a gene. The CDR3 is made up of 14 amino acids. CDR3 residues: CASSPFAGVYEQYF. The CDR3 bases are TGCGCCAGCAGCCCCTTCGCGGGGGTTTACGAGCAGTACTTC.

This chain links TRBV4-1 with TRBJ1-4; possibly TRBD1 for D (5 bases). The CDR3 contains 16 residues. V lost 0 bases to trimming and J lost 8 bases, with 16 bases between them. Germline loops: CDR1 MGHRA, CDR2 YSYEKL. The CDR3 DNA reads as TGCGCCAGCAGCCAAGACGGGTCTGGGGGGGTGGAAAAACTGTTTTTT. It is translated as CASSQDGSGGVEKLFF.

This chain joins TRBV14 and TRBJ2-3; the match to TRBD1 covers 8 bases. Germline loops: CDR1 SGHDN, CDR2 FVKESK. V was clipped by 5 bases and J by 3 bases; unmatched bases: 4. The CDR3 has 14 residues. Written as DNA, the CDR3 is TGTGCCAGCAGCTTTCGGACAGGGACAGATACGCAGTATTTT. It specifies CASSFRTGTDTQYF.

The J gene is TRBJ2-1, the V gene TRBV5-1; no definite D call. Trimming removed 0 bases from V and 7 bases from J, with 14 bases in between. The CDR3 length is 15 residues. CDR1 and CDR2 from the germline V gene are SGHRS and YFSETQ. CDR3: CASSLAESLGNEQFF. The DNA for the CDR3 is TGCGCCAGCAGCTTGGCCGAGTCCCTAGGTAATGAGCAGTTCTTC.

The chain links TRBV5-4 to TRBJ2-7, with 7 bases aligning to TRBD1. Per germline, CDR1 SGHNT and CDR2 YYREEE (reference sequence). The CDR3 loop spans 14 amino acids. The V segment lost 4 bases and the J segment 5 bases; nucleotides outside the gene matches: 9. The CDR3 protein is CASSGKQGNHEQYF. As DNA, the CDR3 is TGTGCCAGCAGCGGTAAACAGGGGAACCACGAGCAGTACTTC.

The chain combines TRBV19 with TRBJ1-5, with a tentative D call TRBD1 (6 bases). The CDR3 is made up of 15 amino acids. CDR1 is LNHDA and CDR2 is SQIVND in the germline V gene (reference sequence). V was cut by 3 bases and J by 4 bases, with 13 bases left in between. The DNA of the CDR3 is TGTGCCAGTAGTATCTATTACGACAGGAATCAGCCCCAGCATTTT. It specifies CASSIYYDRNQPQHF.

The chain is built from TRBV14 and TRBJ2-3, with 9 bases identical to TRBD2. Germline assignment: CDR1 SGHDN and CDR2 FVKESK. The CDR3 loop spans 15 amino acids. The trim removed 4 bases at V and 2 bases at J, leaving 4 bases unmatched. CDR3 nucleotides: TGTGCCAGCAGCCTTAGCGGGGGAGCCACAGATACGCAGTATTTT. Amino acid sequence: CASSLSGGATDTQYF.

Comments on this clone: Other DNA sequences within the sample encode an identical CDR3. The J gene is TRBJ2-7, the V gene TRBV19, with a possible D match to TRBD1 (5 bases). CDR1 is LNHDA and CDR2 is SQIVND in the germline V gene (reference sequence). CDR3 length: 14 residues. Trimming shortened V by 1 base and J by 0 bases, and 7 bases separated the two germline ends. CDR3 sequence: CASSIGQGSYEQYF. CDR3 sequence (DNA): TGTGCCAGTAGTATAGGGCAGGGCTCCTACGAGCAGTACTTC.

V is TRBV7-2 and J is TRBJ2-5; 13 nucleotides agree with TRBD2. The CDR3 covers 16 residues. Germline trimming cut 4 bases from V and 1 base from J; bases unmatched to any gene: 3. Germline V CDR1 and CDR2: SGHTA, FQGNSA. In DNA form, the CDR3 reads TGTGCCAGCAGCTCCGGACTAGCGGGGGCCCAAGAGACCCAGTACTTC. Its translation: CASSSGLAGAQETQYF.

The CDR3 DNA reads as TGTGCCATCAGTGAAGAGGGCACCGAACCAAACACCGGGGAGCTGTTTTTT. Translation gives CAISEEGTEPNTGELFF. The chain recombines TRBV10-3 with TRBJ2-2; a possible D gene is TRBD2 (5 bases). Looked up from germline, CDR1 is ENHRY and CDR2 is SYGVKD. The CDR3 totals 17 residues. V was pared by 3 bases and J by 2 bases, with 16 bases between.

The chain has TRBV6-5 and TRBJ1-2; 9 bases map to TRBD1. The trim removed 5 bases at V and 8 bases at J, leaving 9 bases unmatched. Germline V gene lookup returns CDR1 MNHEY and CDR2 SVGAGI. The CDR3 sequence is 14 residues long. Here the CDR3 reads CASSQPGTGRGYTF. CDR3 nucleotide sequence: TGTGCCAGCAGTCAACCTGGGACAGGGAGAGGCTACACCTTC.

The J gene is TRBJ2-7, the V gene TRBV5-1; 7 bases line up with TRBD2. J was trimmed by 0 bases and V by 4 bases; bases with no gene match: 10. The CDR3 loop spans 16 amino acids. The germline gives CDR1 SGHRS, CDR2 YFSETQ. In DNA form, the CDR3 reads TGCGCCAGCAGCCCGGGTTGGGGGGGATCCTCCTACGAGCAGTACTTC. Translating gives CASSPGWGGSSYEQYF.

The CDR3 reads CASSAQRGSTHNEQFF. The DNA of the CDR3 is TGCGCCAGCAGCGCGCAGCGGGGGTCCACCCACAATGAGCAGTTCTTC. J is TRBJ2-1 and V is TRBV5-1; 8 bases are shared with TRBD2. V was pared by 4 bases and J by 5 bases, with 11 bases of the junction left unmatched. Germline-derived CDR1 and CDR2 are SGHRS and YFSETQ. This CDR3 is 16 amino acids long.

The chain recombines TRBV7-8 with TRBJ1-1; D is unresolved. Trimming took 0 bases from V and 5 from J, leaving 10 bases between them. The CDR3 has 14 amino acids. The germline V gene has CDR1 SGHVS and CDR2 FQNEAQ. Here the CDR3 DNA reads TGTGCCAGCAGCTTAGCTGCTTGGCAGACTGAAGCTTTCTTT. As protein: CASSLAAWQTEAFF.

This clone was seen once. The chain employs TRBV5-8 and TRBJ2-7; 9 bases are shared with TRBD1. This CDR3 is built from 15 residues. The trim removed 0 bases at V and 7 bases at J, leaving 8 bases unmatched. Germline V gives CDR1 SGHTS, CDR2 YDEGEE. CDR3 nucleotides: TGTGCCAGCAGCTTGGTCGGGACAGGGATACAAGAGCAGTACTTC. As protein: CASSLVGTGIQEQYF.

The CDR3 loop is CASRLQGGDSNQPQHF. As DNA, the CDR3 is TGTGCCAGCAGACTACAGGGGGGAGATAGCAATCAGCCCCAGCATTTT. The chain employs TRBV7-2 and TRBJ1-5, with 8 bases fitting TRBD1. Looked up from germline, CDR1 is SGHTA and CDR2 is FQGNSA. The length of the CDR3 is 16 residues. Trimming removed 6 bases from V and 0 bases from J; junction bases left unmatched: 7.

This chain connects TRBV4-3 to TRBJ2-7; the match to TRBD2 covers 11 bases. Germline CDR1 LGHNA, CDR2 YSLEER. Losses at the gene ends were 2 bases for V and 1 base for J; bases not matched to a gene: 4. The CDR3 runs to 16 residues. DNA of the CDR3: TGCGCCAGCAGCCAAACCGGGACTAGCGGTTCCTACGAGCAGTACTTC. It yields the protein CASSQTGTSGSYEQYF.

CDR3 DNA sequence: TGTGCCAGCCGGGGGGTGACTGATGAAAAACTGTTTTTT. It encodes CASRGVTDEKLFF. V gene TRBV2 combines with J gene TRBJ1-4; D may be TRBD1 (5 bases). The germline gives CDR1 SNHLY, CDR2 FYNNEI. The CDR3 runs 13 residues. Trimming removed 8 bases at V and 6 bases at J, with 13 bases between.